Below are 18 T cell receptor beta chains sequenced from a single sample in a study of T cell clonality in common variable immunodeficiency. The table came from immunoSEQ multiplex PCR; TCRdb's copy has only in-frame clones and leaves some out. The sample has roughly 32,000 clones, none seen only once; the top ten hold over 9%. The sequencing input was peripheral blood mononuclear cells. These receptors all stem from a person aged 18 to 70 in good health.

This clone was seen only a few times. Read data end 3 residues before the CDR3 end; the end is taken from the germline J gene. The J gene is TRBJ2-7, the V gene TRBV27, with 10 bases aligning to TRBD1. The V gene's germline CDR1 is MNHEY and CDR2 SMNVEV (reference sequence). Unmatched junction bases numbered 6, after V lost 4 bases and J lost 0 bases. This CDR3 is 16 amino acids long. The CDR3 DNA, read in part, is TGTGCCAGCAGTTCCCCGGGACAGGGGCCCTCCTACGAG. It is translated as CASSSPGQGPSYE. The whole CDR3 protein is CASSSPGQGPSYEQYF.

Worth noting for this clone: A junction end diverges from the germline sequence, so it may reflect a read error. Read data end 3 residues before the CDR3 end; the end is taken from the germline J gene. The chain has TRBV7-7 and TRBJ1-2; no definite D call. Germline CDR1 reads SSHAT; CDR2 reads FNYEAQ (reference sequence). The CDR3 sequence is 13 residues long. The CDR3 spells CASSLSLSYDYTF. The CDR3 DNA, read in part, is TGTGCTAGCAGCTTATCACTCTCCTACGAC.

On this clone: The read terminates 3 residues before the CDR3 end, so the remaining end is supplied by the germline J gene. The rearrangement uses TRBV2 and TRBJ1-3; D uncertain. This CDR3 has 16 amino acids. Trimming cost V 5 bases and J 4 bases, with 18 bases left between them. The germline V gene encodes CDR1 SNHLY and CDR2 FYNNEI. The DNA read from the CDR3 is TGTGCCAGCAGTTACGACGTCCGGGGAGACGGAAACACC. It codes for CASSYDVRGDGNT. The entire CDR3 is CASSYDVRGDGNTIYF.

This clone was seen at least ten times. The DNA ends 3 residues before the CDR3 does, and the rest of the CDR3 is filled in from the germline J gene. This chain joins TRBV6-1 and TRBJ1-3; D gene ambiguous. V shed 2 bases and J shed 0 bases, with 11 bases lying between them. This CDR3 is built from 16 residues. Germline CDR1 reads MNHNS; CDR2 reads SASEGT. The part of the CDR3 DNA that was read is TGTGCCAGCAGTGAATTATGGCCGAGCTCTGGAAACACC. Translation: CASSELWPSSGNT. The whole CDR3 reads CASSELWPSSGNTIYF.

This clone was counted many times. The CDR3 end falls 3 residues outside the read, so it is completed with the germline J gene. Other DNA sequences from this sample encode an identical CDR3 as well. This sequence joins TRBV7-6 and TRBJ2-2, with 7 bases lining up with TRBD2. The germline CDR1 and CDR2 sequences are SGHVS and FNYEAQ. Unmatched junction bases numbered 6, after V lost 1 base and J lost 4 bases. The CDR3 has 16 amino acids. This CDR3 reads CASSLVASSGTGELFF. The covered CDR3 bases are TGTGCCAGCAGCTTAGTAGCGTCTAGCGGCACCGGGGAG. The whole variable domain, remainder taken from reference TRBV7-6 and TRBJ2-2, is GAGVSQSPRYKVTKRGQDVALRCDPISGHVSLYWYRQALGQGPEFLTYFNYEAQQDKSGLPNDRFSAERPEGSISTLTIQRTEQRDSAMYRCASSLVASSGTGELFFGEGSRLTVL.

This clone came up many times. CDR3 DNA, as far as it was read: TGTGCCAGCAGCTCGACAGCTGGGGCCAACGTC. Its translation is CASSSTAGANV. In full, the CDR3 reads CASSSTAGANVLTF. The gene calls are TRBV7-3 and TRBJ2-6, with TRBD1 as a possible D gene (5 bases). The CDR3 end lies 3 residues beyond the end of the read and is filled in from the germline J gene. V lost 4 bases and J 2 bases, leaving 6 bases between the germline ends. Per the germline V gene, CDR1 is SGHTA and CDR2 is FQGTGA. CDR3 length equals 14 residues.

This clone has ten or more counts. The CDR3 end is not reached by the read, which stops 3 residues before it; the germline J gene fills it in. The chain is built from TRBV19 and TRBJ2-6, with 8 bases identical to TRBD1. Germline loops: CDR1 LNHDA, CDR2 SQIVND (reference sequence). V was pared by 3 bases and J by 4 bases, with 11 bases of the junction left unmatched. CDR3 length: 18 residues. The CDR3 loop reads CASSMAGQGARGANVLTF. CDR3 DNA, as far as it was read: TGTGCCAGTAGTATGGCGGGCCAGGGGGCAAGAGGGGCCAACGTC.

Ten or more counts support this clone. Read data end 3 residues before the CDR3 end; the end is taken from the germline J gene. This chain links TRBV6-1 with TRBJ2-7; D perhaps matches TRBD2 (5 bases). This CDR3 is 13 amino acids long. Germline lookup yields CDR1 MNHNS and CDR2 SASEGT. Trimming took off 0 bases at V and 3 bases at J, with 6 bases between the two ends. The CDR3 here is CASSEAAGYEQYF. The CDR3 DNA, read in part, is TGTGCCAGCAGTGAAGCGGCGGGCTACGAG.

This clone was observed at least ten times. The read gets to within 3 residues of the CDR3 end, and the germline J gene fills in the rest. This chain links TRBV30 with TRBJ1-5; tentative D call: TRBD1 (6 bases). The CDR3 has 14 residues. V dropped 2 bases and J dropped 5 bases, with 13 bases sitting between them. CDR1 is GTSNPN and CDR2 is SVGIG in the germline V gene (reference sequence). The DNA read from the CDR3 is TGTGCCTGGAGTCCGGGGACACCATATCAGCCC. This encodes CAWSPGTPYQP. The CDR3 in its entirety is CAWSPGTPYQPQHF.

Ten or more counts support this clone. The read finishes 3 residues shy of the CDR3 end, and the germline J gene is used to complete it. The genes are TRBV5-1 and TRBJ2-6; 13 bases align to TRBD2. Germline V gives CDR1 SGHRS, CDR2 YFSETQ. The CDR3 covers 18 residues. The trim removed 4 bases at V and 4 bases at J, leaving 8 bases unmatched. CDR3 bases read: TGCGCCAGCAGCGGAGGGACTAGCGGGGCCCTCGGGGCCAACGTC. Amino acids: CASSGGTSGALGANV. The CDR3 in its entirety is CASSGGTSGALGANVLTF. Complete variable domain (other parts from reference TRBV5-1 and TRBJ2-6): KAGVTQTPRYLIKTRGQQVTLSCSPISGHRSVSWYQQTPGQGLQFLFEYFSETQRNKGNFPGRFSGRQFSNSRSEMNVSTLELGDSALYLCASSGGTSGALGANVLTFGAGSRLTVL.

This clone has more than one count but fewer than ten. The CDR3 end lies 3 residues beyond the end of the read and is filled in from the germline J gene. The sample contains more than one DNA sequence encoding this CDR3. V and J are TRBV2 and TRBJ1-2; a possible D gene is TRBD1 (6 bases). The germline CDR1 and CDR2 sequences are SNHLY and FYNNEI. The CDR3 is made up of 12 amino acids. CDR3 in amino acids: CASRPSRGGYTF. The sequenced part of the CDR3 DNA is TGTGCCAGCCGACCCTCCAGGGGCGGA.

In the case of this clone: One end of the junction varies from germline; a read error may be responsible. The read halts 3 residues ahead of the CDR3 end, with the missing end drawn from the germline J gene. Within the sample, other DNA sequences also encode this same CDR3. The chain uses TRBV7-6 and TRBJ1-3, with 9 bases that match TRBD1. CDR3 length: 14 amino acids. Germline lookup yields CDR1 SGHVS and CDR2 FNYEAQ. The CDR3 bases that were read are TGTGCCAGCAGCACTCCGGGACAGGGAAACACG. It specifies CASSTPGQGNT. The entire CDR3 protein reads CASSTPGQGNTIYF.

Comment on this clone: The read finishes 3 residues shy of the CDR3 end, and the germline J gene is used to complete it. The genes are TRBV30 and TRBJ2-4; no definite D call. The CDR3 consists of 12 residues. Per the germline V gene, CDR1 is GTSNPN and CDR2 is SVGIG (reference sequence). This CDR3 reads CAWRGTNYGQYF. The part of the CDR3 DNA that was read is TGTGCCTGGAGAGGTACTAACTATGGT.

This clone has a handful of counts. The DNA ends 3 residues before the CDR3 does, and the rest of the CDR3 is filled in from the germline J gene. The chain links TRBV19 to TRBJ2-1, with TRBD1 identical over 8 bases. This CDR3 spans 16 amino acids. Germline-derived CDR1 and CDR2 are LNHDA and SQIVND (reference sequence). Trimming removed 10 bases from V and 3 bases from J; junction bases left unmatched: 14. The CDR3 DNA, read in part, is TGTGCCACTAGGATGGAAGGTGACAGGGGCTACAATGAG. This sequence encodes CATRMEGDRGYNE. In full, the CDR3 reads CATRMEGDRGYNEQFF. The entire variable domain, with the rest obtained from reference TRBV19 and TRBJ2-1, is as follows: DGGITQSPKYLFRKEGQNVTLSCEQNLNHDAMYWYRQDPGQGLRLIYYSQIVNDFQKGDIAEGYSVSREKKESFPLTVTSAQKNPTAFYLCATRMEGDRGYNEQFFGPGTRLTVL.

The sample holds many counts of this clone. With the read ending 3 residues before the CDR3 end, the germline J gene is used to fill in that end. The gene calls are TRBV4-2 and TRBJ1-2, with TRBD1 matching 7 bases. The germline CDR1 and CDR2 sequences are LGHNA and YNFKEQ. The CDR3 is 15 amino acids. The DNA read from the CDR3 is TGTGCCAGCAGCCAAGAGACCAGGGGGGTGGGCGGC. It specifies CASSQETRGVGG. The whole CDR3 sequence reads CASSQETRGVGGYTF.

This clone has ten or more counts. The read ends 3 residues shy of where the CDR3 ends; the end is completed using the germline J gene. The chain joins TRBV30 to TRBJ2-5; D remains unclear. Looked up from germline, CDR1 is GTSNPN and CDR2 is SVGIG (reference sequence). Deletions cut 5 bases from V and 0 bases from J, with 10 bases between. This CDR3 is built from 13 residues. The CDR3 bases that were read are TGTGCCTGGCACACACAGTACCAAGAGACC. This codes for CAWHTQYQET. The CDR3 reads in full as CAWHTQYQETQYF.

This clone was counted many times. The read comes to an end 3 residues before the CDR3 does, leaving the germline J gene to fill in the end. The genes are TRBV28 and TRBJ1-2; no reliable D call. The length of the CDR3 is 13 residues. CDR1 MDHEN and CDR2 SYDVKM come from the germline V gene. V lost 1 base to trimming and J lost 2 bases, with 5 bases between them. CDR3 bases read: TGTGCCAGCAGTTTATTCTTGAACTATGGC. It codes for CASSLFLNYG. The entire CDR3 protein is CASSLFLNYGYTF.

This clone appeared many times. The read comes to an end 3 residues before the CDR3 does, leaving the germline J gene to fill in the end. This chain links TRBV19 with TRBJ2-5; D is possibly TRBD2 (7 bases). Germline V gene sequence: CDR1 LNHDA, CDR2 SQIVND (reference sequence). V was pared by 7 bases and J by 2 bases, with 14 bases between. This CDR3 has 14 amino acids. CDR3 bases read: TGTGCCAGTAAGGGGGGGCGAACTCAAGAGACC. Translation: CASKGGRTQET. The entire CDR3 protein reads CASKGGRTQETQYF.